This T cell receptor beta chain was retrieved from a study of regulatory and conventional T cells in RAG deficiency. Study-wide points: RAG-deficient patients showed markedly lower Shannon entropy and higher Simpson indices than control T-cell subsets.

The V end lost 3 bases, the J end lost 0 bases, and 8 bases lay between the germline ends. Germline lookup yields CDR1 KGHSH and CDR2 LQKENI. The CDR3 covers 15 residues. Regulatory T cells were sorted from blood as CD4+ CD25-high CD127-low cells. A note on this clone: Antigen specificity is unknown.

Generated by immunoSEQ multiplex PCR, the TCRdb table keeps only in-frame clones and is missing some. The table has about 28,000 clones, 85% to 95% seen once. These data also formed part of another study, on regulatory T cells. From that study: The PCR used 52 TRBV and 13 TRBJ primers.

This chain uses TRBV18 with TRBJ2-2, with D perhaps assigned TRBD1 or TRBD2 (5 bases each). The TCR sequence derives from a human donor in good health. The sequenced material came from Tregs sorted from blood. The CDR3 region is CASSPGRSNTGELFF. CDR3 DNA: TGTGCCAGCTCACCGGGACGCTCGAACACCGGGGAGCTGTTTTTT.